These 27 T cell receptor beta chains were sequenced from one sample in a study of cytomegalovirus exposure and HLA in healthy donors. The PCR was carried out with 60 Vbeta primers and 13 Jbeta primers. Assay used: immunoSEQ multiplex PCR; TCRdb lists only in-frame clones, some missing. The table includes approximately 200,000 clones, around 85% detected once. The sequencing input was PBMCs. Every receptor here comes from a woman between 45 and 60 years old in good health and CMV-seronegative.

CDR3 in DNA: TGTGCCAGCAGCCTCCTCCTAGCGGGAGGGAGTAAGGACAATGAGCAGTTCTTC. As protein: CASSLLLAGGSKDNEQFF. This chain connects TRBV11-2 to TRBJ2-1, with 12 bases that match TRBD2. CDR1 and CDR2 from the germline V gene are SGHAT and FQNNGV. V dropped 5 bases and J dropped 5; count of bases not matched to a gene: 13. This CDR3 contains 18 residues. The full variable domain, completed using reference TRBV11-2 and TRBJ2-1, is EAGVAQSPRYKIIEKRQSVAFWCNPISGHATLYWYQQILGQGPKLLIQFQNNGVVDDSQLPKDRFSAERLKGVDSTLKIQPAKLEDSAVYLCASSLLLAGGSKDNEQFFGPGTRLTVL.

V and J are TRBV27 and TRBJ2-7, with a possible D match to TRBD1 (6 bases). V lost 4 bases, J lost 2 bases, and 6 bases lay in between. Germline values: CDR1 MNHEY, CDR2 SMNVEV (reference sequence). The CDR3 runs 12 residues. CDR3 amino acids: CASSSGAYEQYF. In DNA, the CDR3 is TGTGCCAGCAGTTCAGGGGCCTACGAGCAGTACTTC.

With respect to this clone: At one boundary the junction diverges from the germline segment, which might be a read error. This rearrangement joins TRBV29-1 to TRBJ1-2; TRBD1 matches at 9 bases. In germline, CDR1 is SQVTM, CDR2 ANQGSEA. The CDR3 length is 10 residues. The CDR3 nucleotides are TGCAGCGTCGGGGACAGGGAAGTCTCCTTC. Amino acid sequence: CSVGDREVSF. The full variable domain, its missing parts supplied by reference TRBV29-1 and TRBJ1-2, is SAVISQKPSRDICQRGTSLTIQCQVDSQVTMMFWYRQQPGQSLTLIATANQGSEATYESGFVIDKFPISRPNLTFSTLTVSNMSPEDSSIYLCSVGDREVSFGSGTRLTVV.

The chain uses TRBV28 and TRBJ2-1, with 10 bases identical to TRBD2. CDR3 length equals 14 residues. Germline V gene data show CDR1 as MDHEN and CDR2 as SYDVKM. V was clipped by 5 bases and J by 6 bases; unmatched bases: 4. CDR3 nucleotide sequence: TGTGCCAGCAGTGGCCAGCGGGAGGGCAATGAGCAGTTCTTC. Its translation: CASSGQREGNEQFF.

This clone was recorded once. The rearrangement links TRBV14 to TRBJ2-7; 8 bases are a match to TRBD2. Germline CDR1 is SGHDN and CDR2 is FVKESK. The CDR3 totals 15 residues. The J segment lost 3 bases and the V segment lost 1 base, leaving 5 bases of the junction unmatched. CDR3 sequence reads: CASSQAGAGGYEQYF. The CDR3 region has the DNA TGTGCCAGCAGCCAAGCTGGTGCGGGGGGCTACGAGCAGTACTTC.

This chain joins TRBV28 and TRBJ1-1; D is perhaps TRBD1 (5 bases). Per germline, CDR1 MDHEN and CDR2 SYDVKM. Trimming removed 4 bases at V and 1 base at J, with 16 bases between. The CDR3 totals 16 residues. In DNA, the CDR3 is TGTGCCAGCAGTTCCCCCCCGGGCGGGGGGAACACTGAAGCTTTCTTT. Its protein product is CASSSPPGGGNTEAFF.

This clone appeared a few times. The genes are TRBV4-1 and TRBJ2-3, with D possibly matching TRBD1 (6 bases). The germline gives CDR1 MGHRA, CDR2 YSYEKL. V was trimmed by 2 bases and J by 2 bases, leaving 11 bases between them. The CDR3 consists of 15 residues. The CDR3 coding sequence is TGCGCCAGCAGCCAACAGCAGGGGACCACAGATACGCAGTATTTT. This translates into CASSQQQGTTDTQYF.

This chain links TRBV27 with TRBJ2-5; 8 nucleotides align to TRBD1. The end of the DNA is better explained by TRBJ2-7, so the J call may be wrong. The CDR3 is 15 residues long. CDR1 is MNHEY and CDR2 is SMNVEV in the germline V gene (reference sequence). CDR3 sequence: CASRGPGTGPYEQYF. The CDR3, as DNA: TGTGCCAGCAGGGGACCCGGGACAGGTCCCTACGAGCAGTACTTC.

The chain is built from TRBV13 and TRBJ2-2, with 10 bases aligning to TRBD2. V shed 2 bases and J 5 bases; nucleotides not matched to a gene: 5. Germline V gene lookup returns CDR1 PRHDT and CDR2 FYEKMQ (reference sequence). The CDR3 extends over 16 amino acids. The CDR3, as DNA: TGTGCCAGCAGCTTAACAGCGGGAGGGCGAACCGGGGAGCTGTTTTTT. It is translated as CASSLTAGGRTGELFF.

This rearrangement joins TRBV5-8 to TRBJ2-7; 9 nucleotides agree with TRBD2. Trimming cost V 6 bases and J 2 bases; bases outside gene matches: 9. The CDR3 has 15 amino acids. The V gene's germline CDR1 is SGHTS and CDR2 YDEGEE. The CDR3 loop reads CASTPHRGRAYEQYF. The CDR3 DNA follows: TGTGCCAGCACCCCGCATCGCGGGAGGGCCTACGAGCAGTACTTC.

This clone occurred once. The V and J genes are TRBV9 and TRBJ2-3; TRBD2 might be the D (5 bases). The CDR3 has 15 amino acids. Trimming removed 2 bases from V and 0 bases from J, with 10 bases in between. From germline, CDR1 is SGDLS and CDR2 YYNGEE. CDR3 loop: CASSVYSGSTDTQYF. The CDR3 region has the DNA TGTGCCAGCAGCGTTTACAGCGGAAGCACAGATACGCAGTATTTT.

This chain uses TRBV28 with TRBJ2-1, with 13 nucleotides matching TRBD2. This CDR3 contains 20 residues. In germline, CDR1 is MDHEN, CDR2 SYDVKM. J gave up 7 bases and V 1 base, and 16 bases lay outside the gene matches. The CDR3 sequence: CASSLSLNPLGLAGINEQFF. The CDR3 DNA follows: TGTGCCAGCAGTTTATCCCTAAACCCCCTGGGACTAGCGGGGATTAATGAGCAGTTCTTC.

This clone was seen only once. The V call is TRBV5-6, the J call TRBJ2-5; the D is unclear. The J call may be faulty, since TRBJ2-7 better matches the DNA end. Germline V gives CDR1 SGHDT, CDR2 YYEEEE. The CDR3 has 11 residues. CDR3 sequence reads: CASSLRGEQYF. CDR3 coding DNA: TGTGCCAGCAGCTTGCGAGGCGAGCAGTACTTC.

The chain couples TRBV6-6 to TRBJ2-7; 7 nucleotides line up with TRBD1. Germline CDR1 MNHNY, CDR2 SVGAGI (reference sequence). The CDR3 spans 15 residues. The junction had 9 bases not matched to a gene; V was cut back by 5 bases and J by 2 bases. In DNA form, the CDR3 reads TGTGCCAGCAGTAAGGGGGCGCTTGGGACCTACGAGCAGTACTTC. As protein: CASSKGALGTYEQYF.

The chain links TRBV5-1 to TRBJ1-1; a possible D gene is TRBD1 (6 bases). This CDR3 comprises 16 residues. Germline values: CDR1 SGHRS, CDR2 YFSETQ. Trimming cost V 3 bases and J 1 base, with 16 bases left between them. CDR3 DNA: TGCGCCAGCAGCTCAACCCCACAGGGCAGGAACACTGAAGCTTTCTTT. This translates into CASSSTPQGRNTEAFF. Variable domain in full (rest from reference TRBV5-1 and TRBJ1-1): KAGVTQTPRYLIKTRGQQVTLSCSPISGHRSVSWYQQTPGQGLQFLFEYFSETQRNKGNFPGRFSGRQFSNSRSEMNVSTLELGDSALYLCASSSTPQGRNTEAFFGQGTRLTVV.

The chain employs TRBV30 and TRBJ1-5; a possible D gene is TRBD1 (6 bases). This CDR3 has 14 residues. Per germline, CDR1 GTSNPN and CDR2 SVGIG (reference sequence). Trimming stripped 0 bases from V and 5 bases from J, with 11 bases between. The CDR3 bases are TGTGCCTGGAGTGTTAGGGGGGGCGATCAGCCCCAGCATTTT. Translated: CAWSVRGGDQPQHF.

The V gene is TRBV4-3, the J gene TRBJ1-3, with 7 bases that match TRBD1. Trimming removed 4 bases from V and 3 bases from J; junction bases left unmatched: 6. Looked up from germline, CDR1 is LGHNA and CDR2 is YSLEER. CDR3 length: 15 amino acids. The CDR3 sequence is CASSRTGAFGNTIYF. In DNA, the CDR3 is TGCGCCAGCAGCCGGACAGGAGCTTTTGGAAACACCATATATTTT.

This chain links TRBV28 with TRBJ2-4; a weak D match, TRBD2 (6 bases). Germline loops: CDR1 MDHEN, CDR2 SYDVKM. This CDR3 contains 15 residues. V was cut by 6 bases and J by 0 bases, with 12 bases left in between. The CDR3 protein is CASSWGGLAKNIQYF. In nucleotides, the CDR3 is TGTGCCAGCAGCTGGGGAGGCCTAGCCAAAAACATTCAGTACTTC. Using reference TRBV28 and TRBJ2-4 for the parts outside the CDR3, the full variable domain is DVKVTQSSRYLVKRTGEKVFLECVQDMDHENMFWYRQDPGLGLRLIYFSYDVKMKEKGDIPEGYSVSREKKERFSLILESASTNQTSMYLCASSWGGLAKNIQYFGAGTRLSVL.

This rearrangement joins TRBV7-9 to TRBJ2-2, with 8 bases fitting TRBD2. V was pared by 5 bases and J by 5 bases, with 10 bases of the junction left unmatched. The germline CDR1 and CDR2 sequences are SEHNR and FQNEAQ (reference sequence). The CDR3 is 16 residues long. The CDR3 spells CASSARTSFGTGELFF. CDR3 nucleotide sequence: TGTGCCAGCAGCGCTAGGACTAGCTTTGGAACCGGGGAGCTGTTTTTT.

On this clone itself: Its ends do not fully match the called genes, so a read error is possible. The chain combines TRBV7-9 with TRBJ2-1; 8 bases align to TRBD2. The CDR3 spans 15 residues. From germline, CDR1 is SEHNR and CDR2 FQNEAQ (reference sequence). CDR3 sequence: CSSSGSGAFADEQFF. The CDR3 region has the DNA TGTTCCAGCAGCGGGAGCGGGGCATTCGCGGATGAGCAGTTCTTC. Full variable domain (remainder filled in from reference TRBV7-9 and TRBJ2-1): DTGVSQNPRHKITKRGQNVTFRCDPISEHNRLYWYRQTLGQGPEFLTYFQNEAQLEKSRLLSDRFSAERPKGSFSTLEIQRTEQGDSAMYLCSSSGSGAFADEQFFGPGTRLTVL.

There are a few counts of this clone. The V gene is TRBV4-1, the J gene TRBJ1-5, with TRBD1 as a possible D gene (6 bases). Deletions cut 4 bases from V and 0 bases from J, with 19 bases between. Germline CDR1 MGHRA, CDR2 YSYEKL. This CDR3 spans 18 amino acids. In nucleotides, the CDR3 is TGCGCCAGCAGCCCCACCACCGGACAGACATATAGCAATCAGCCCCAGCATTTT. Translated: CASSPTTGQTYSNQPQHF.

This CDR3 reads CASSYNREETQYF. The CDR3 region has the DNA TGTGCCAGCTCGTATAACAGGGAAGAGACCCAGTACTTC. The chain links TRBV18 to TRBJ2-5; D possibly corresponds to TRBD1 (6 bases). Germline CDR1 reads KGHSH; CDR2 reads LQKENI. This CDR3 region has 13 residues. Trimming shortened V by 6 bases and J by 3 bases, and 11 bases separated the two germline ends.

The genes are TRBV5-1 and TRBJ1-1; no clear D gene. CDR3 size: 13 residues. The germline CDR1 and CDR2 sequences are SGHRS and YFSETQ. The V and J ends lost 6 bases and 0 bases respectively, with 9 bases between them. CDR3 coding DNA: TGCGCCAGCATATCGGAGCTGAACACTGAAGCTTTCTTT. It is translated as CASISELNTEAFF.

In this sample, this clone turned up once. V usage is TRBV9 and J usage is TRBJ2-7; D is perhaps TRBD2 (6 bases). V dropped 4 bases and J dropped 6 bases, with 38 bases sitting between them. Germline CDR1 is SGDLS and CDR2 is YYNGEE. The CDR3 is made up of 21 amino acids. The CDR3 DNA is TGTGCCAGCAGCACATCTCTGGGGCCGGCAGGAGGGTCTTCTTCATCCGGCGAGCAGTACTTC. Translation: CASSTSLGPAGGSSSSGEQYF.

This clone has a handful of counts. CDR3 DNA sequence: TGTGCCAGCAGCCGACCGGGACTAGTAACTTATGAGCAGTTCTTC. It yields the protein CASSRPGLVTYEQFF. The chain links TRBV7-9 to TRBJ2-1; the match to TRBD2 covers 8 bases. Germline loops: CDR1 SEHNR, CDR2 FQNEAQ (reference sequence). The CDR3 has 15 residues. V dropped 5 bases and J dropped 8; count of bases not matched to a gene: 11. Drawing the rest from reference TRBV7-9 and TRBJ2-1, the complete variable domain is DTGVSQNPRHKITKRGQNVTFRCDPISEHNRLYWYRQTLGQGPEFLTYFQNEAQLEKSRLLSDRFSAERPKGSFSTLEIQRTEQGDSAMYLCASSRPGLVTYEQFFGPGTRLTVL.

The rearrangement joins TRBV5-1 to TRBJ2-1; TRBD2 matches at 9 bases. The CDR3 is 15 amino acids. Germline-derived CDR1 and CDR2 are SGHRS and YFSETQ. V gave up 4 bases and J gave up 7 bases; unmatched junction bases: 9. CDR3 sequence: CASSANSGSVNEQFF. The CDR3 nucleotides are TGCGCCAGCAGCGCGAATAGCGGGAGTGTGAATGAGCAGTTCTTC. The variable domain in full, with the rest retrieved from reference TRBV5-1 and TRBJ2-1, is KAGVTQTPRYLIKTRGQQVTLSCSPISGHRSVSWYQQTPGQGLQFLFEYFSETQRNKGNFPGRFSGRQFSNSRSEMNVSTLELGDSALYLCASSANSGSVNEQFFGPGTRLTVL.

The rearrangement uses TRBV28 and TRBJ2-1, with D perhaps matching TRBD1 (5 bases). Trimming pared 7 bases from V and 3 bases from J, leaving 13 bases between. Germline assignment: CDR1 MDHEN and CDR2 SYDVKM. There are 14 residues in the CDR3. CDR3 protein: CASKGEIFYNEQFF. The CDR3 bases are TGTGCCAGCAAAGGGGAAATTTTCTACAATGAGCAGTTCTTC.